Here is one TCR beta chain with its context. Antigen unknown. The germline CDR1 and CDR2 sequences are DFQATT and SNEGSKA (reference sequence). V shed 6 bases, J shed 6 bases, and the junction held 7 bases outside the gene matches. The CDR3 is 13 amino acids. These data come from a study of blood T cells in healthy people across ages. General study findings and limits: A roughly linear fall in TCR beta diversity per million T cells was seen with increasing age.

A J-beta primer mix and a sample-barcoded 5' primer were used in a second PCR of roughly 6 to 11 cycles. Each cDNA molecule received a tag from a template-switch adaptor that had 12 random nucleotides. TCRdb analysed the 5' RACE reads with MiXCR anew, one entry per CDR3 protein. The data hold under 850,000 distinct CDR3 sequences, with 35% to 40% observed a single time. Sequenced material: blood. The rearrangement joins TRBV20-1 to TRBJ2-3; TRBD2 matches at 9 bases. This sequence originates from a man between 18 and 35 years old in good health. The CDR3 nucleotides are TGCAGTGCGACACGGACTAGCGCCGATACGCAGTATTTT. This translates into CSATRTSADTQYF.